These 19 T cell receptor beta chains share one sample of origin, sequenced in a study of cytomegalovirus exposure and HLA in healthy donors. Assay used: immunoSEQ multiplex PCR; TCRdb lists only in-frame clones, some missing. Among a few hundred thousand clones, almost 90% were seen once, and the ten largest hold 0.35% to 0.45%. The source material was PBMCs. These TCRs come from a young woman in good health and CMV-seronegative.

The J gene is TRBJ1-1, the V gene TRBV28; the D gene is possibly TRBD1 (5 bases). The CDR3 loop spans 17 amino acids. Trimming stripped 3 bases from V and 3 bases from J, with 20 bases between. Germline lookup yields CDR1 MDHEN and CDR2 SYDVKM. The CDR3 reads CASSFLPGQGGDTEAFF. The DNA of the CDR3 is TGTGCCAGCAGTTTTCTCCCAGGGCAGGGCGGGGACACTGAAGCTTTCTTT.

The rearrangement uses TRBV28 and TRBJ2-4; possible D gene TRBD1, 5 bases. The CDR3 loop spans 14 amino acids. CDR1 is MDHEN and CDR2 is SYDVKM in the germline V gene. With 3 bases removed from V and 0 bases from J, the gap between germline ends came to 6 bases. The CDR3 sequence is CASSFQGAKNIQYF. The CDR3 region has the DNA TGTGCCAGCAGTTTTCAGGGAGCCAAAAACATTCAGTACTTC. Full variable domain (remainder filled in from reference TRBV28 and TRBJ2-4): DVKVTQSSRYLVKRTGEKVFLECVQDMDHENMFWYRQDPGLGLRLIYFSYDVKMKEKGDIPEGYSVSREKKERFSLILESASTNQTSMYLCASSFQGAKNIQYFGAGTRLSVL.

The chain has TRBV10-3 and TRBJ2-3, with 10 nucleotides matching TRBD1. This CDR3 is 15 amino acids long. Germline V gene lookup returns CDR1 ENHRY and CDR2 SYGVKD. J gave up 3 bases and V 7 bases, and 7 bases lay outside the gene matches. CDR3 nucleotides: TGTGCCATCACCGGGGGACAGGGGAAGACAGATACGCAGTATTTT. Its translation is CAITGGQGKTDTQYF.

V is TRBV6-5 and J is TRBJ2-7; D is uncertain. V was pared by 6 bases and J by 2 bases, with 17 bases between. Germline loops: CDR1 MNHEY, CDR2 SVGAGI. The CDR3 runs 15 residues. CDR3 amino acids: CASSPGPGETYEQYV. CDR3 DNA: TGTGCCAGCAGCCCCGGCCCAGGCGAGACCTACGAGCAGTACGTC.

The V and J genes are TRBV25-1 and TRBJ2-1, with D perhaps TRBD2 (6 bases). Germline CDR1 reads MGHDK; CDR2 reads SYGVNS. This CDR3 region has 15 residues. The V and J ends lost 8 bases and 1 base respectively, with 15 bases between them. The CDR3 bases are TGTGCCAGCGCCGAAGCGGGCGGGTCCTACAATGAGCAGTTCTTC. It specifies CASAEAGGSYNEQFF.

The chain employs TRBV28 and TRBJ1-5, with D hard to call. The CDR3 loop spans 14 amino acids. V gave up 2 bases and J gave up 0 bases, with 5 bases separating them. The germline V gene encodes CDR1 MDHEN and CDR2 SYDVKM. The CDR3 here is CASSLEDSNQPQHF. The CDR3 DNA reads TGTGCCAGCAGTTTAGAGGATAGCAATCAGCCCCAGCATTTT.

This chain links TRBV6-5 with TRBJ2-3; tentative D call: TRBD2 (5 bases). The V and J ends lost 7 bases and 5 bases respectively, with 19 bases between them. The germline CDR1 and CDR2 sequences are MNHEY and SVGAGI. The CDR3 contains 15 residues. The CDR3 reads CASTSAGGEQDTQYF. In DNA, the CDR3 is TGTGCCAGCACGTCGGCTGGTGGGGAGCAAGATACGCAGTATTTT.

The genes are TRBV15 and TRBJ2-3; TRBD1 matches 7 bases. Trimming cost V 2 bases and J 1 base; bases outside gene matches: 3. The CDR3 consists of 15 residues. The V gene's germline CDR1 is LNHNV and CDR2 YYDKDF (reference sequence). The CDR3 is CATSRLGQGTDTQYF. The CDR3 DNA is TGTGCCACCAGCAGACTAGGACAGGGCACAGATACGCAGTATTTT.

This clone appeared once. This rearrangement joins TRBV7-2 to TRBJ2-1; TRBD2 matches at 8 bases. CDR1 is SGHTA and CDR2 is FQGNSA in the germline V gene. V shed 0 bases and J 6 bases; nucleotides not matched to a gene: 7. The CDR3 loop spans 16 amino acids. The CDR3 reads CASSLAAAGAANEQFF. The DNA for the CDR3 is TGTGCCAGCAGCTTAGCGGCAGCGGGGGCCGCCAATGAGCAGTTCTTC.

In its sample, this clone was seen a few times. The chain uses TRBV7-8 and TRBJ1-6, with D tentatively TRBD1 (5 bases). The germline gives CDR1 SGHVS, CDR2 FQNEAQ. V was shortened by 5 bases and J by 7 bases, with 15 bases between the two germline ends. The CDR3 is made up of 15 amino acids. CDR3 sequence reads: CASSPTGTENSPLHF. The CDR3 DNA reads TGTGCCAGCAGCCCAACCGGGACTGAGAATTCACCCCTCCACTTT.

The rearrangement uses TRBV19 and TRBJ1-4; D uncertain. Per germline, CDR1 LNHDA and CDR2 SQIVND (reference sequence). The germline V and J ends were trimmed by 7 bases and 4 bases, with 10 bases remaining between them. The CDR3 runs to 13 residues. The CDR3 DNA reads as TGTGCCAGTACAACAGCAGTTAATGAAAAACTGTTTTTT. Translating it yields CASTTAVNEKLFF.

The chain joins TRBV2 to TRBJ1-5; TRBD1 aligns across 8 bases. The J segment lost 7 bases and the V segment lost 8 bases, leaving 13 bases of the junction unmatched. The CDR3 has 15 amino acids. The germline gives CDR1 SNHLY, CDR2 FYNNEI. This chain's CDR3 is CASGGTGTTHQPQHF. In DNA form, the CDR3 reads TGTGCCAGCGGGGGGACAGGAACCACTCACCAGCCCCAGCATTTT.

The chain employs TRBV7-6 and TRBJ1-2; D not resolved. V lost 4 bases, J lost 4 bases, and 10 bases lay in between. The CDR3 sequence is 13 residues long. Per the germline V gene, CDR1 is SGHVS and CDR2 is FNYEAQ. The CDR3 loop is CASSYAGGYGYTF. The CDR3 nucleotides read TGTGCCAGCAGCTATGCAGGTGGCTATGGCTACACCTTC.

The chain recombines TRBV28 with TRBJ2-1, with 8 bases lining up with TRBD2. The CDR3 is 13 residues long. Germline V gene lookup returns CDR1 MDHEN and CDR2 SYDVKM. Germline trimming cut 1 base from V and 12 bases from J; bases unmatched to any gene: 5. CDR3 sequence reads: CASSLSEGLAQFF. CDR3 in DNA: TGTGCCAGCAGTTTATCGGAAGGACTAGCGCAGTTCTTC.

The chain combines TRBV6-5 with TRBJ2-7; D is ambiguous. CDR3 length: 14 amino acids. Looked up from germline, CDR1 is MNHEY and CDR2 is SVGAGI. Trimming stripped 0 bases from V and 1 base from J, with 7 bases between. CDR3 nucleotides: TGTGCCAGCAGTTACTCCGGAGTTTCCTACGAGCAGTACTTC. This encodes CASSYSGVSYEQYF.

CDR3 DNA sequence: TGTGCCAGTAGTATAGACGGGACAGTGTATCAGCCCCAGCATTTT. Amino acid sequence: CASSIDGTVYQPQHF. This rearrangement joins TRBV19 to TRBJ1-5; 7 bases are a match to TRBD1. CDR3 size: 15 residues. CDR1 and CDR2 from the germline V gene are LNHDA and SQIVND (reference sequence). V gave up 0 bases and J gave up 5 bases; unmatched junction bases: 4.

The sample holds one count of this clone. This chain connects TRBV28 to TRBJ2-3; maybe TRBD2 (6 bases). Germline CDR1 and CDR2: MDHEN and SYDVKM. The CDR3 runs 15 residues. With 7 bases removed from V and 0 bases from J, the gap between germline ends came to 14 bases. CDR3 sequence: CASTPGGASTDTQYF. In DNA form, the CDR3 reads TGTGCCAGCACTCCCGGGGGAGCTAGCACAGATACGCAGTATTTT.

V usage is TRBV5-1 and J usage is TRBJ2-1; TRBD2 is a possible D gene (6 bases). Trimming removed 7 bases at V and 8 bases at J, with 13 bases between. The V gene's germline CDR1 is SGHRS and CDR2 YFSETQ. CDR3 length equals 12 residues. Written as DNA, the CDR3 is TGCGCCAGCCTCGGTGGCGGGGATGAGCAGTTCTTC. Protein product: CASLGGGDEQFF.

This rearrangement joins TRBV5-4 to TRBJ2-5, with TRBD1 matching 12 bases. This CDR3 has 15 amino acids. Germline V gene lookup returns CDR1 SGHNT and CDR2 YYREEE (reference sequence). With V trimmed by 1 base and J by 7 bases, 5 bases remained unmatched. The CDR3 sequence is CASSLRDRGLVTQYF. Here the CDR3 DNA reads TGTGCCAGCAGCTTGCGGGACAGGGGGCTGGTGACCCAGTACTTC.